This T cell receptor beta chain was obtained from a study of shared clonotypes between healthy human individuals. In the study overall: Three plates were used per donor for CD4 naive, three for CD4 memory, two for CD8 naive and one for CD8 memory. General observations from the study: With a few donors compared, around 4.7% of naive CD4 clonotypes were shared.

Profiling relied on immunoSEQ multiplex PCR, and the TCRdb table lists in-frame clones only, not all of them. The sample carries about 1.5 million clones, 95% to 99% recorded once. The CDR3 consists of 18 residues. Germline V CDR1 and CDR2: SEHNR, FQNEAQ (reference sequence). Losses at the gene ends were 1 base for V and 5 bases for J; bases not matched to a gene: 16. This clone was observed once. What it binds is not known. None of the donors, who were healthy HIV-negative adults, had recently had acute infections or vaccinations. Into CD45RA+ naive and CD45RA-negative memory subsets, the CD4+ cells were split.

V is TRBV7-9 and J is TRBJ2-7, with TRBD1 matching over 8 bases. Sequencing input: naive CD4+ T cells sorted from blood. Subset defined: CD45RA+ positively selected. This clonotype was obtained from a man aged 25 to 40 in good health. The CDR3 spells CASSLGEYGQGQMDEQYF. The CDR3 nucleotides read TGTGCCAGCAGCTTAGGAGAATATGGACAGGGCCAAATGGACGAGCAGTACTTC.